This T cell receptor beta chain was documented in a study of OX40 agonist ivuxolimab in advanced cancers. As for the study in general: About 40% of patients had received prior checkpoint inhibitor therapy. Study conclusions and caveats: In CD8+ T cells, expanded clones were on average more numerous than in CD4+.

Trimming stripped 4 bases from V and 4 bases from J, with 17 bases between. In germline, CDR1 is SGHKS, CDR2 YYEKEE (reference sequence). The CDR3 length is 15 residues. The protocol was immunoSEQ multiplex PCR, while the TCRdb copy is restricted to in-frame clones and leaves out a portion. The sample yields tens of thousands of clones, about four fifths seen once. Patients were ineligible given autoimmune disease history or systemic immunosuppression. Of note for this clone: Its antigen is not known.

The chain links TRBV5-5 to TRBJ2-5; the D call may be TRBD1 or TRBD2 (6 bases each). The TCR sequence derives from an adult with an advanced solid tumor such as melanoma, head and neck, liver or kidney cancer. This specimen was CD4+ or CD8+ T cells sorted from blood, taken in a trial of the OX40 agonist ivuxolimab. The CDR3 DNA reads TGTGCCAGCAGCCCAGGCCCCCGGGGGCGAGAGACCCAGTACTTC. As protein: CASSPGPRGRETQYF.